These 18 T cell receptor beta chains originate from one sample sequenced in a study of blood T cell repertoires in COVID-19. Data came from immunoSEQ multiplex PCR; TCRdb stores just in-frame clones and leaves some out. The table has over 150,000 clones, 65% to 80% seen once; the top ten hold roughly 8.6%. Sequencing was done on a sample of peripheral blood. The source is a man aged 55 to 70 with acute or convalescent COVID-19.

The J gene is TRBJ2-1, the V gene TRBV27; tentatively, D is TRBD1 (5 bases). Trimming pared 3 bases from V and 7 bases from J, leaving 16 bases between. This CDR3 has 15 residues. Germline V CDR1 and CDR2: MNHEY, SMNVEV (reference sequence). CDR3 sequence (DNA): TGTGCCAGCAGTTTGACAGCATCGCCCAGGAATGAGCAGTTCTTC. Its protein product is CASSLTASPRNEQFF.

This clone was seen a few times. The chain uses TRBV14 and TRBJ1-2; D is perhaps TRBD1 (5 bases). CDR1 and CDR2 (germline): SGHDN, FVKESK. The CDR3 extends over 15 amino acids. Trimming left V 6 bases short and J 3 bases short, with 17 bases between. The CDR3 is CASSQSGVEYYGYTF. CDR3 in DNA: TGTGCCAGCAGTCAGTCGGGGGTCGAATACTATGGCTACACCTTC.

This clone has just one count. The chain employs TRBV15 and TRBJ1-5; no definite D call. The V end was cut by 4 bases, the J end by 7 bases, with 11 bases between. This CDR3 region has 13 residues. Germline V gene lookup returns CDR1 LNHNV and CDR2 YYDKDF (reference sequence). CDR3 protein: CATSMPGGQPQHF. In DNA, the CDR3 is TGTGCCACCAGCATGCCAGGCGGGCAGCCCCAGCATTTT.

This rearrangement joins TRBV3-1 (or the pseudogene TRBV3-2) to TRBJ2-4; 10 bases line up with TRBD2. Germline assignment: CDR1 LGHDT and CDR2 YNNKEL (reference sequence). The CDR3 has 14 amino acids. V was clipped by 5 bases and J by 6 bases; unmatched bases: 4. CDR3 protein: CASSTSGGGNIQYF. The DNA of the CDR3 is TGTGCCAGCAGCACAAGCGGGGGGGGAAACATTCAGTACTTC.

The V call is TRBV4-1, the J call TRBJ1-2, with D possibly being TRBD1 (5 bases). The CDR3 loop spans 15 amino acids. Trimming shortened V by 4 bases and J by 4 bases, and 16 bases separated the two germline ends. CDR1 is MGHRA, CDR2 YSYEKL, per germline. The CDR3 spells CASSPPPGNGYGYTF. The CDR3 bases are TGCGCCAGCAGCCCCCCCCCAGGGAACGGCTATGGCTACACCTTC.

The V and J genes are TRBV5-1 and TRBJ2-2, with D perhaps TRBD1 (6 bases). Germline values: CDR1 SGHRS, CDR2 YFSETQ. Trimming shortened V by 3 bases and J by 6 bases, and 12 bases separated the two germline ends. This CDR3 comprises 14 residues. The CDR3 DNA sequence: TGCGCCAGCAGCTCCACAGGGAGTCCCGGGGAGCTGTTTTTT. Encoded protein: CASSSTGSPGELFF.

In its sample, this clone was seen once. The V and J genes are TRBV9 and TRBJ1-2, with TRBD1 matching 7 bases. The CDR3 has 14 amino acids. Germline V gene data show CDR1 as SGDLS and CDR2 as YYNGEE. Trimming at V came to 0 bases and at J to 7 bases, leaving 6 bases not matched to a gene. This CDR3 reads CASSVEVSGGGYTF. The CDR3 bases are TGTGCCAGCAGCGTAGAAGTCTCAGGGGGTGGCTACACCTTC.

This sequence joins TRBV6-5 and TRBJ2-6, with 7 positions matching TRBD1. Germline V CDR1 and CDR2: MNHEY, SVGAGI. CDR3 length: 15 amino acids. Trimming at V came to 10 bases and at J to 0 bases, leaving 6 bases not matched to a gene. This CDR3 is CAIGTASSGANVLTF. The CDR3 DNA reads as TGTGCCATCGGGACAGCTAGCTCTGGGGCCAACGTCCTGACTTTC.

Remarks on this clone: This sample also contains other DNA sequences that code for the same CDR3. The chain has TRBV19 and TRBJ1-2, with 7 bases fitting TRBD1. V was clipped by 6 bases and J by 0 bases; unmatched bases: 4. Germline CDR1 reads LNHDA; CDR2 reads SQIVND (reference sequence). The CDR3 runs to 14 residues. The CDR3, as DNA: TGTGCCAGTAGCCGAGGGACAGCTAACTATGGCTACACCTTC. It translates to CASSRGTANYGYTF.

This clone showed up just a few times. The CDR3: CASSSSSGANVLTF. CDR3 sequence (DNA): TGCGCCAGCAGCTCGAGCTCTGGGGCCAACGTCCTGACTTTC. This chain connects TRBV5-1 to TRBJ2-6, with D unresolved. The CDR3 loop spans 14 amino acids. V shed 3 bases and J shed 0 bases, with 4 bases lying between them. Germline values: CDR1 SGHRS, CDR2 YFSETQ. The whole variable domain, filled in from reference TRBV5-1 and TRBJ2-6, reads KAGVTQTPRYLIKTRGQQVTLSCSPISGHRSVSWYQQTPGQGLQFLFEYFSETQRNKGNFPGRFSGRQFSNSRSEMNVSTLELGDSALYLCASSSSSGANVLTFGAGSRLTVL.

The rearrangement links TRBV4-3 to TRBJ1-5; TRBD1 might be the D (6 bases). There are 15 residues in the CDR3. V shed 0 bases and J shed 5 bases, with 11 bases lying between them. Germline V gene data show CDR1 as LGHNA and CDR2 as YSLEER. CDR3 sequence (DNA): TGCGCCAGCAGCCAAGATGGGGACAATCATCAGCCCCAGCATTTT. It codes for CASSQDGDNHQPQHF.

In this sample, this clone turned up a few times. The chain has TRBV2 and TRBJ1-2, with D perhaps matching TRBD1 (5 bases). The germline V gene has CDR1 SNHLY and CDR2 FYNNEI. CDR3 length: 11 residues. Trimming took off 1 base at V and 8 bases at J, with 5 bases between the two ends. CDR3 residues: CASSEEGGYTF. In nucleotides, the CDR3 is TGTGCCAGCAGTGAAGAGGGGGGCTACACCTTC.

This chain uses TRBV7-2 with TRBJ1-5, with TRBD1 identical over 9 bases. The CDR3 contains 15 residues. V shed 4 bases and J 7 bases; nucleotides not matched to a gene: 8. CDR1 and CDR2 (germline): SGHTA, FQGNSA. CDR3: CASSSSGTGIQPQHF. In DNA, the CDR3 is TGTGCCAGCAGCTCCTCCGGGACAGGGATACAGCCCCAGCATTTT.

This clone was detected only a few times. V usage is TRBV24-1 and J usage is TRBJ1-2; D ambiguous. Trimming shortened V by 5 bases and J by 6 bases, and 15 bases separated the two germline ends. From germline, CDR1 is KGHDR and CDR2 SFDVKD. This CDR3 is built from 14 residues. The CDR3 sequence: CATSGTAVDHGYTF. DNA for the CDR3: TGTGCCACCAGTGGAACAGCGGTGGACCATGGCTACACCTTC.

The chain carries TRBV19 and TRBJ1-5; D unresolved. The CDR3 runs 16 residues. V gave up 5 bases and J gave up 1 base, with 15 bases separating them. From germline, CDR1 is LNHDA and CDR2 SQIVND (reference sequence). CDR3 in DNA: TGTGCCAGTAGTCTCACTGGACGGGGAAGCAATCAGCCCCAGCATTTT. Its translation: CASSLTGRGSNQPQHF.

V is TRBV4-1 and J is TRBJ2-1, with D perhaps TRBD2 (7 bases). This CDR3 has 16 residues. V was shortened by 0 bases and J by 5 bases, with 14 bases between the two germline ends. Per germline, CDR1 MGHRA and CDR2 YSYEKL. CDR3 in amino acids: CASSQETGGRNNEQFF. In nucleotides, the CDR3 is TGCGCCAGCAGCCAAGAAACGGGGGGCAGGAACAATGAGCAGTTCTTC.

The rearrangement uses TRBV7-8 and TRBJ2-1, with a weak D call TRBD1 (5 bases). V lost 0 bases and J lost 5, with 11 bases in between. Per the germline V gene, CDR1 is SGHVS and CDR2 is FQNEAQ. This CDR3 region has 15 residues. Written as DNA, the CDR3 is TGTGCCAGCAGCTTAGCCCCGGGCAGGGACAATGAGCAGTTCTTC. Its translation is CASSLAPGRDNEQFF.

The chain joins TRBV10-1 to TRBJ1-5; D unclear. The germline V gene has CDR1 WNHNN and CDR2 SYGVQD (reference sequence). The CDR3 is 14 residues long. With 3 bases removed from V and 0 bases from J, the gap between germline ends came to 6 bases. This chain's CDR3 is CASSDSNSNQPQHF. CDR3 sequence (DNA): TGCGCCAGCAGTGACAGTAATAGCAATCAGCCCCAGCATTTT.